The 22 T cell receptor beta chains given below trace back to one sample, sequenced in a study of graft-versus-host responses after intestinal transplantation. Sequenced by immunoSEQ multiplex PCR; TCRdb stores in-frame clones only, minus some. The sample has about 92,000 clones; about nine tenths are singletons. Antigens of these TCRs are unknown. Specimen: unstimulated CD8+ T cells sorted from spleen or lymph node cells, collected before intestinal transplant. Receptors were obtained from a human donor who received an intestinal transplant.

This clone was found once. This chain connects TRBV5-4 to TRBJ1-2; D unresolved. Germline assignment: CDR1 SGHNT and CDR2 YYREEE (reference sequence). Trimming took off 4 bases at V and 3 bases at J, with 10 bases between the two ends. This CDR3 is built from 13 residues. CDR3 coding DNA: TGTGCCAGCAGCCTAGTAGGCGACTATGGCTACACCTTC. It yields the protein CASSLVGDYGYTF. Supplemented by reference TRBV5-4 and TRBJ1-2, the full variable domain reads ETGVTQSPTHLIKTRGQQVTLRCSSQSGHNTVSWYQQALGQGPQFIFQYYREEENGRGNFPPRFSGLQFPNYSSELNVNALELDDSALYLCASSLVGDYGYTFGSGTRLTVV.

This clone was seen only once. The CDR3 sequence: CSVVTGAISYEQYF. The CDR3 DNA reads as TGCAGCGTGGTGACAGGGGCTATCTCCTACGAGCAGTACTTC. The genes are TRBV29-1 and TRBJ2-7, with 8 bases fitting TRBD1. CDR1 SQVTM and CDR2 ANQGSEA come from the germline V gene. The ends lost 6 bases at V and 0 bases at J; junction bases unmatched: 7. The CDR3 consists of 14 residues.

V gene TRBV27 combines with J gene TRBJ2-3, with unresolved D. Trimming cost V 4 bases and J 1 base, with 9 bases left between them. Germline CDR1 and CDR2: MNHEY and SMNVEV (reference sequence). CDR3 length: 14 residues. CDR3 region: CASSWVEGTDTQYF. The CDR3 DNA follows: TGTGCCAGCAGTTGGGTGGAAGGCACAGATACGCAGTATTTT.

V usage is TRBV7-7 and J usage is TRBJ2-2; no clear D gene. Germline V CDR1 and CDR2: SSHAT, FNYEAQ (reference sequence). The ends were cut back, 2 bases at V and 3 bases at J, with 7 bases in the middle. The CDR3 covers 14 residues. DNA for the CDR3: TGTGCCAGCAGCTTATCTCTCTACACCGGGGAGCTGTTTTTT. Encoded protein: CASSLSLYTGELFF.

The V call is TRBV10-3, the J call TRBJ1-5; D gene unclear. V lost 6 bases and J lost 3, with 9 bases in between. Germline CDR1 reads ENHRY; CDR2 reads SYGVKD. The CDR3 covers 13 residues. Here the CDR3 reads CAIRELPNQPQHF. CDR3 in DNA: TGTGCCATCAGGGAGCTCCCCAATCAGCCCCAGCATTTT.

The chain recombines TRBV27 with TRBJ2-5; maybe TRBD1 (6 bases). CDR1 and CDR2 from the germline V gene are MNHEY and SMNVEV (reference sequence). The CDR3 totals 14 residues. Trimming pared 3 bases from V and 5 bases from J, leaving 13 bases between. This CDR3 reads CASSLNREGETQYF. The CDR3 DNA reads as TGTGCCAGCAGTTTGAACAGGGAAGGGGAGACCCAGTACTTC.

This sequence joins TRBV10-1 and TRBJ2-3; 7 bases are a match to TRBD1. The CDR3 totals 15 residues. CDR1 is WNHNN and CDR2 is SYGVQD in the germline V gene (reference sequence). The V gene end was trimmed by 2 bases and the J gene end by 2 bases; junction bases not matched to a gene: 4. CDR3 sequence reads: CASSERDRDTDTQYF. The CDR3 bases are TGCGCCAGCAGTGAGCGGGACAGAGACACAGATACGCAGTATTTT.

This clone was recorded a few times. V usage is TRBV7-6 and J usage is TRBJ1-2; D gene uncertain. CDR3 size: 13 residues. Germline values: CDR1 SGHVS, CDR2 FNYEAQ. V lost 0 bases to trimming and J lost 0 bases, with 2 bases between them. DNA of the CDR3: TGTGCCAGCAGCTTAGCGGCTAACTATGGCTACACCTTC. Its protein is CASSLAANYGYTF.

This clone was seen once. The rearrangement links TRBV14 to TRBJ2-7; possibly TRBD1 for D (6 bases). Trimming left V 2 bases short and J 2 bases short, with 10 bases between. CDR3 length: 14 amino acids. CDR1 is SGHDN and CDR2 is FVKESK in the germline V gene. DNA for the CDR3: TGTGCCAGCAGCCAACAGGGGAACACCTACGAGCAGTACTTC. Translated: CASSQQGNTYEQYF.

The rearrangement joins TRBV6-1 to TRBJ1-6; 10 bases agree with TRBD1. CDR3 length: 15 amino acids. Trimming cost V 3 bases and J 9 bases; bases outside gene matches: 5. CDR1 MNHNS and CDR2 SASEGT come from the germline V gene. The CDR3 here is CASSDGTGEVSPLHF. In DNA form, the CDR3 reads TGTGCCAGCAGTGATGGGACAGGGGAGGTTTCACCCCTCCACTTT.

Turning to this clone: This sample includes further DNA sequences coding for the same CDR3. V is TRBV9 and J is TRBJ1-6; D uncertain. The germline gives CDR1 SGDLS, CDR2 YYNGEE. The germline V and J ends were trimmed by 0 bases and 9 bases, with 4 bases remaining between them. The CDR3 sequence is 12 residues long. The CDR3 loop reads CASSVDSSPLHF. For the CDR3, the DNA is TGTGCCAGCAGCGTAGACTCTTCACCCCTCCACTTT.

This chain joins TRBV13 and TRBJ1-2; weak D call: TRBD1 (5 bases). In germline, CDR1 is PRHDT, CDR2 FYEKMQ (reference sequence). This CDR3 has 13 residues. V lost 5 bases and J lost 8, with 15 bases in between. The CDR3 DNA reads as TGTGCCAGCAGCCCCGCGAGCCAGGGCGGCTACACCTTC. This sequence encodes CASSPASQGGYTF.

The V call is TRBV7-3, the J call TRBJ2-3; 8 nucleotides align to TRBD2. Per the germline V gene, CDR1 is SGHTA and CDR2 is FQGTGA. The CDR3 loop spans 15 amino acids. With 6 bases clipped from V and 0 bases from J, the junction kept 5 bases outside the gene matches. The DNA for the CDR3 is TGTGCCAGCAGTTTTACGGGAGGGAGCACAGATACGCAGTATTTT. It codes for CASSFTGGSTDTQYF.

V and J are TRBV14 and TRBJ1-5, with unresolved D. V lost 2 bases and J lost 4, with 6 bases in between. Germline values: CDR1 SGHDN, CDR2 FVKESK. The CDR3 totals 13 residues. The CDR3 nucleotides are TGTGCCAGCAGCCAACGGGATAATCAGCCCCAGCATTTT. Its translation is CASSQRDNQPQHF.

The CDR3 sequence is CASSLVPRRREGVHNEQFF. CDR3 sequence (DNA): TGTGCCAGCAGCTTAGTGCCCAGGCGCAGGGAGGGGGTCCACAATGAGCAGTTCTTC. This chain uses TRBV11-3 with TRBJ2-1; TRBD2 might be the D (7 bases). Germline loops: CDR1 SGHNT, CDR2 YENEEA. V was pared by 1 base and J by 5 bases, with 24 bases between. The CDR3 is 19 residues long.

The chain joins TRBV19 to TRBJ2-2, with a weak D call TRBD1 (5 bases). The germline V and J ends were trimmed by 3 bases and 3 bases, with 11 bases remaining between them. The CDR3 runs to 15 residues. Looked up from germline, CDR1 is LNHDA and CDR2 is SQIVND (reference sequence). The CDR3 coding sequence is TGTGCCAGTAGTATGGTTTGGGGCCACACCGGGGAGCTGTTTTTT. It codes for CASSMVWGHTGELFF.

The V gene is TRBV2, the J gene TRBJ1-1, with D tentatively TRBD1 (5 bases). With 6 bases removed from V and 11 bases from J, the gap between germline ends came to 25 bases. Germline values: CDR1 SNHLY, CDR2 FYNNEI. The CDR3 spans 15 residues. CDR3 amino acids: CASSISRDGSSGAFF. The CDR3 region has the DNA TGTGCCAGCAGCATAAGCCGGGACGGGTCATCGGGGGCTTTCTTT.

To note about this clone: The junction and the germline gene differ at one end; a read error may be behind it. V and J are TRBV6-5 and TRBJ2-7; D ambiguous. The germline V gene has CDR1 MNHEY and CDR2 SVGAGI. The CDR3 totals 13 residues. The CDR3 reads CAGSYSGPYEQYF. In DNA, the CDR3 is TGTGCCGGCAGTTACTCTGGACCCTACGAGCAGTACTTC.

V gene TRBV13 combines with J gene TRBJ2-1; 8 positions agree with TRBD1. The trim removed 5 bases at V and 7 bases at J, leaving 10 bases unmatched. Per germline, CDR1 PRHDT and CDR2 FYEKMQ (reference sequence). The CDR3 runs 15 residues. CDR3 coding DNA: TGTGCCAGCAGCGATGCTAGCCAGGGGGCGAATGAGCAGTTCTTC. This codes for CASSDASQGANEQFF.

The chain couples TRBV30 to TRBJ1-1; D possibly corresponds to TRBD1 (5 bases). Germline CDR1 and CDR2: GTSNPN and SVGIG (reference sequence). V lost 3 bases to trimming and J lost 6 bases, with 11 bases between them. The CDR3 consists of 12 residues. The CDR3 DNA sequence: TGTGCCTGGAGGGTGGGGACCCCTGAAGCTTTCTTT. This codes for CAWRVGTPEAFF.

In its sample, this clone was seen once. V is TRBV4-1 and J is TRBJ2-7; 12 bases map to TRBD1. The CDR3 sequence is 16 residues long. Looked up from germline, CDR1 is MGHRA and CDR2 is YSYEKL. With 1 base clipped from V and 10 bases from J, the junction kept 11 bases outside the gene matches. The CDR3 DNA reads TGCGCCAGCAGCCAAGGCTGGAGGGGACAGGGGGCGAGACAGTACTTC. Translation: CASSQGWRGQGARQYF.

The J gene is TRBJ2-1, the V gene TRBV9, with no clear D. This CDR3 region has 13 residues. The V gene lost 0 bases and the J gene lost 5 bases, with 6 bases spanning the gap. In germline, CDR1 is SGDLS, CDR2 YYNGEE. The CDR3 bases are TGTGCCAGCAGCGTAGTCAATAACAATGAGCAGTTCTTC. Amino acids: CASSVVNNNEQFF.